These 3 T cell receptor beta chains were all obtained from the same sample, sequenced in a study of blood T cell repertoires in COVID-19. Profiled with immunoSEQ multiplex PCR; TCRdb holds only in-frame clones, not every one. The table lists 250,000 to 300,000 clones, roughly 90% of them singletons. The sequencing input was peripheral blood. Source of these receptors: a woman aged 25-40 years with COVID-19, enrolled during active disease.

This rearrangement joins TRBV2 to TRBJ2-5; 8 nucleotides agree with TRBD2. The V gene end was trimmed by 6 bases and the J gene end by 0 bases; junction bases not matched to a gene: 3. Germline lookup yields CDR1 SNHLY and CDR2 FYNNEI. The CDR3 loop spans 14 amino acids. The CDR3 DNA sequence: TGTGCCAGCAGACTAGCGGAAAACCAAGAGACCCAGTACTTC. It translates to CASRLAENQETQYF.

The gene calls are TRBV3-1 (or the pseudogene TRBV3-2) and TRBJ2-7, with a tentative D call TRBD2 (7 bases). Per germline, CDR1 LGHDT and CDR2 YNNKEL (reference sequence). The CDR3 covers 15 residues. V lost 0 bases and J lost 9, with 18 bases in between. CDR3 sequence reads: CASSQDFGGGSGQYF. The CDR3 DNA sequence: TGTGCCAGCAGCCAAGATTTTGGCGGGGGCTCGGGGCAGTACTTC.

V is TRBV6-2 or TRBV6-3 and J is TRBJ2-4; D is undetermined. Germline V gene lookup returns CDR1 MNHEY and CDR2 SVGEGT. This CDR3 has 12 residues. The V and J ends lost 5 bases and 2 bases respectively, with 4 bases between them. Written as DNA, the CDR3 is TGTGCCAGCAGTCGTACCAAAAACATTCAGTACTTC. The encoded protein is CASSRTKNIQYF.